This TCR beta chain was documented in a study of T cells in Graves' hyperthyroidism and ophthalmopathy. Study conclusions and caveats: The model's output predicted ophthalmopathy at a median of around 6.9 months prior to onset. Most thyroid clonotypes expanded above 0.001 were also detected in blood.

Used for diagnoses were clinical symptoms, serum thyroxine and TRAb, thyroid ultrasound and orbital computed tomography. CDR3 length: 15 amino acids. Trimming removed 2 bases from V and 1 base from J; junction bases left unmatched: 3. CDR1 LNHNV and CDR2 YYDKDF come from the germline V gene (reference sequence). Turning to this clonotype: Antigen unknown.

Using RNA transcripts as the source, TCR beta CDR3 regions were amplified. TCR CDR3 regions were first amplified by RT-PCR with HTBI primers. TCRdb re-analysed the multiplex PCR reads in MiXCR, keeping a single row per CDR3 protein. The table shows roughly 300,000 distinct CDR3 sequences, with roughly 14% occurring only once. Sequencing was performed on blood. The chain combines TRBV15 with TRBJ1-1; 8 positions agree with TRBD1. The receptor was isolated from a woman aged 25 to 39 with Graves' hyperthyroidism. In DNA, the CDR3 is TGTGCCACCAGCAGACCAGGGGGCCGGAACACTGAAGCTTTCTTT. Its translation: CATSRPGGRNTEAFF.